This is a list of T cell receptor beta chains from one sample in a study. MiXCR, applied by TCRdb to the reads, yields one record per CDR3 protein. The sample holds more than 1,200 distinct CDR3 sequences, approximately 20% seen once. The sequenced material came from CD8+ T cells (not recorded whether cultured). These receptors originate from a female donor. CDR3s include the opening cysteine and the closing phenylalanine or tryptophan. A D gene is named only where the DNA matches it firmly. Expanded clones get a size class; other rows say once, few or many, or leave the size out.

TRBJ2-7 | medium-sized | - | TRBV5-1 | CASRDNPPYEQYF | TGCGCCAGCAGGGACAACCCCCCCTACGAGCAGTACTTC
TRBJ1-4 | large | - | TRBV25-1 | CASSGAKDYSGEKLFF | TGTGCCAGCAGTGGCGCTAAGGACTACTCGGGGGAAAAACTGTTTTTT
TRBJ2-2 | - | TRBD2 | TRBV5-1 | CASSLLAGVRTGELFF | TGCGCCAGCAGCTTACTAGCGGGAGTCCGTACCGGGGAGCTGTTTTTT
TRBJ1-1 | hyperexpanded | - | TRBV27 | CASSFGGNEAFF | TGTGCCAGCAGTTTCGGAGGGAATGAAGCTTTCTTT
TRBJ2-7 | large | - | TRBV11-2 | CASSLPRFPYEQYF | TGTGCCAGCAGCTTACCGCGGTTTCCCTACGAGCAGTACTTC
TRBJ2-7 | - | TRBD1 | TRBV6-1 | CASSESGTGGYEQYF | TGTGCCAGCAGTGAAAGTGGGACAGGGGGCTACGAGCAGTACTTC
TRBJ2-5 | large | - | TRBV7-9 | CASSLGGQKETQYF | TGTGCCAGCAGCTTAGGAGGTCAAAAAGAGACCCAGTACTTC
TRBJ2-7 | few | - | TRBV7-9 | CASSGQPYEQYF | TGTGCCAGCAGCGGACAACCTTACGAGCAGTACTTC
TRBJ2-2 | large | - | TRBV10-3 | CAINAGDTGELFF | TGTGCCATCAATGCAGGGGACACCGGGGAGCTGTTTTTT
TRBJ1-1 | medium-sized | - | TRBV5-1 | CASSLGPDLNTEAFF | TGCGCCAGCAGCTTGGGTCCGGATCTGAACACTGAAGCTTTCTTT
TRBJ2-7 | medium-sized | - | TRBV13 | CASSLEGDPFYEQYF | TGTGCCAGCAGCTTAGAGGGGGATCCGTTCTACGAGCAGTACTTC
TRBJ1-2 | large | TRBD1 | TRBV29-1 | CSVDGQGNFNYGYTF | TGCAGCGTTGATGGACAGGGGAACTTTAACTATGGCTACACCTTC
TRBJ1-6 | - | - | TRBV6-5 | CASSYMGLPNSPLHF | TGTGCCAGCAGTTATATGGGATTACCTAATTCACCCCTCCACTTT
TRBJ2-3 | medium-sized | TRBD1 | TRBV12-3/TRBV12-4 | CASSLGTGGVTDTQYF | TGTGCCAGCAGTTTAGGGACAGGGGGCGTCACAGATACGCAGTATTTT
TRBJ2-3 | large | TRBD2 | TRBV9 | CASSSGTSGGSTDTQYF | TGTGCCAGCAGCTCCGGGACTAGCGGGGGTAGCACAGATACGCAGTATTTT
TRBJ2-1 | - | TRBD2 | TRBV9 | CASSAGLAGDGEQFF | TGTGCCAGCAGCGCAGGTCTAGCGGGAGATGGGGAGCAGTTCTTC
TRBJ1-5 | medium-sized | - | TRBV20-1 | CSASPPASSGQPQHF | TGCAGTGCTAGCCCCCCGGCGAGCTCGGGGCAGCCCCAGCATTTT
TRBJ1-1 | medium-sized | - | TRBV25-1 | CASSNNGRFTEAFF | TGTGCCAGCAGTAACAACGGTCGGTTCACTGAAGCTTTCTTT
TRBJ2-7 | medium-sized | TRBD2 | TRBV28 | CASCSVSGFHEQYF | TGTGCCAGCTGCTCGGTTAGCGGGTTCCACGAGCAGTACTTC
TRBJ2-1 | - | TRBD2 | TRBV29-1 | CSSGRASSNEQFF | TGCAGCAGCGGGAGGGCGTCGTCTAATGAGCAGTTCTTC
TRBJ2-4 | large | - | TRBV4-1 | CASSQDYFSAKNIQYF | TGCGCCAGCAGCCAGGACTACTTTTCAGCCAAAAACATTCAGTACTTC
TRBJ2-1 | once | - | TRBV4-2 | CVSSHQAGEVNEQFF | TGTGTCAGCAGCCATCAAGCAGGAGAGGTAAATGAGCAGTTCTTC
TRBJ2-5 | medium-sized | - | TRBV3-1 | CASSQDPRASHRGAQYF | TGTGCCAGCAGCCAAGATCCTCGGGCCAGTCACAGAGGGGCCCAGTACTTC